This TCR beta chain was identified during a study of T-cell reconstitution after alpha-beta-depleted transplantation in children. Study findings and constraints: At around two months after transplant, the alpha-beta T cells were reportedly derived from several hundred expanded clones that came from non-depleted graft cells. The high TCRbeta diversity at day 60 in some patients came from surviving recipient T cells and thymic progenitors.

From germline, CDR1 is SGHRS and CDR2 YFSETQ. The CDR3 runs to 13 residues. Trimming cost V 1 base and J 5 bases, with 9 bases left between them. This clonotype was detected ten times or more. Its antigen is not known. Preparation of the TCRbeta library used unique molecular identifiers. TCRdb recomputed calls from the PCR reads with MiXCR, one row per CDR3 protein. Here the sample spans about 210,000 distinct CDR3 sequences, roughly a sixth being singletons. The specimen comprised PBMCs, mostly from graft donor cells, sampled 360 days after TCRalphabeta/CD19-depleted stem cell transplant. The chain has TRBV5-1 and TRBJ1-1; D gene uncertain. The source is a male patient aged 2-15 years who had a stem cell transplant for acute lymphoblastic leukemia, so the T cells may come from the graft donor. For the CDR3, the DNA is TGCGCCAGCAGCTTGCTTGGAGTTACTGAAGCTTTCTTT. Its translation: CASSLLGVTEAFF.